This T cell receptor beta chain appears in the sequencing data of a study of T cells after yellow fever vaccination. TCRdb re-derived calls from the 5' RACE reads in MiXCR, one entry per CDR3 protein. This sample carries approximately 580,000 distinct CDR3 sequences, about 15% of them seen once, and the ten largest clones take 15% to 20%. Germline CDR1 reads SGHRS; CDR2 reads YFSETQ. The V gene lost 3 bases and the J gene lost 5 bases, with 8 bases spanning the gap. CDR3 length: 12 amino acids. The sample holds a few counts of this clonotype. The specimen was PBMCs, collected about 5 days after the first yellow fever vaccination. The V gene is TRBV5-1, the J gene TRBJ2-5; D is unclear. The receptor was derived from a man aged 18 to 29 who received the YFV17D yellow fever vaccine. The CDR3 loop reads CASSSELETQYF. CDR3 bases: TGCGCCAGCAGCTCGGAGTTGGAGACCCAGTACTTC.